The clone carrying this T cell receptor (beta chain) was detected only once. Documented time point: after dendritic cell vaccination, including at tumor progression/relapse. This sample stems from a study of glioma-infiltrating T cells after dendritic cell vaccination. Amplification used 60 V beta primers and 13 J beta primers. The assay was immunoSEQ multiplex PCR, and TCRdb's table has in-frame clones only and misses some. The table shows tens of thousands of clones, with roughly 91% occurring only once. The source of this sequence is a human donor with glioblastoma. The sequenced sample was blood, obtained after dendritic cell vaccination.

The CDR3 region is CASSRFEWGPRGTDTQYF. CDR3 nucleotides: TGTGCCAGCAGTCGCTTTGAGTGGGGCCCGCGGGGAACAGATACGCAGTATTTT. V usage is TRBV27 and J usage is TRBJ2-3, with TRBD2 as a possible D gene (6 bases). Germline V gene lookup returns CDR1 MNHEY and CDR2 SMNVEV (reference sequence). V was shortened by 5 bases and J by 3 bases, with 24 bases between the two germline ends. The CDR3 is 18 amino acids.